The clone carrying this T cell receptor (beta chain) was detected only a few times. TCRdb reprocessed the 5' RACE reads with MiXCR, giving one entry per CDR3 protein. The top ten hold approximately 6.4% of the sample, which has 100,000 or so distinct CDR3 sequences, over 10% seen once. Germline assignment: CDR1 SEHNR and CDR2 FQNEAQ (reference sequence). The CDR3 length is 13 residues. The junction had 1 base not matched to a gene; V was cut back by 3 bases and J by 3 bases. The source of the sample is a study of early T cells in non-severe SARS-CoV-2 infection. The clonotype was recovered from an adult who was a healthcare worker with PCR-confirmed SARS-CoV-2 infection or an uninfected control (not recorded which). V usage is TRBV7-9 and J usage is TRBJ1-1; 7 nucleotides line up with TRBD1. The sequenced sample was whole blood. CDR3: CASSFTGDTEAFF. CDR3 bases: TGTGCCAGCAGCTTCACAGGGGACACTGAAGCTTTCTTT. The entire variable domain, with the rest obtained from reference TRBV7-9 and TRBJ1-1, is as follows: DTGVSQNPRHKITKRGQNVTFRCDPISEHNRLYWYRQTLGQGPEFLTYFQNEAQLEKSRLLSDRFSAERPKGSFSTLEIQRTEQGDSAMYLCASSFTGDTEAFFGQGTRLTVV.